The 13 T cell receptor beta chains given below trace back to one sample, sequenced in a study of early T cells in non-severe SARS-CoV-2 infection. TCRdb reprocessed the 5' RACE reads via MiXCR and lists one record per CDR3 protein. In the table there are about 33,000 distinct CDR3 sequences, approximately 4.1% of which are singletons. Sequencing input: whole blood. The receptor source for this set is an adult who was a healthcare worker with PCR-confirmed SARS-CoV-2 infection or an uninfected control (not recorded which).

This chain links TRBV4-2 with TRBJ2-5; D remains unclear. CDR3 length equals 11 residues. V was cut by 0 bases and J by 10 bases, with 6 bases left in between. The germline V gene has CDR1 LGHNA and CDR2 YNFKEQ. CDR3 sequence reads: CASSQERSQYF. CDR3 nucleotides: TGTGCCAGCAGCCAAGAGAGGAGCCAGTACTTC.

This clonotype was picked up a small number of times. The chain carries TRBV29-1 and TRBJ2-3, with D unresolved. V was shortened by 4 bases and J by 3 bases, with 11 bases between the two germline ends. Germline loops: CDR1 SQVTM, CDR2 ANQGSEA. The CDR3 is made up of 13 amino acids. For the CDR3, the DNA is TGCAGCGTTGTAGGACGGGTGACAGATACGCAGTATTTT. Protein: CSVVGRVTDTQYF.

There are many counts of this clonotype. This chain uses TRBV12-3 or TRBV12-4 with TRBJ1-1, with D perhaps matching TRBD1 (5 bases). Trimming pared 4 bases from V and 9 bases from J, leaving 9 bases between. This CDR3 contains 11 residues. The CDR3 spells CASSSGHQAFF. CDR3 nucleotides: TGTGCCAGCAGTTCAGGACACCAAGCTTTCTTT.

This clonotype has just a few counts. The rearrangement joins TRBV28 to TRBJ2-1; D possibly corresponds to TRBD1 (6 bases). The germline V and J ends were trimmed by 6 bases and 10 bases, with 10 bases remaining between them. There are 11 residues in the CDR3. Germline values: CDR1 MDHEN, CDR2 SYDVKM. CDR3 coding DNA: TGTGCCAGCAGCCAGGGGCAGGAGCAGTTCTTC. Translating it yields CASSQGQEQFF.

This clonotype was observed a few times. The rearrangement joins TRBV7-9 to TRBJ1-4; weak D call: TRBD1 (5 bases). V was pared by 2 bases and J by 10 bases, with 8 bases between. The length of the CDR3 is 12 residues. The germline V gene has CDR1 SEHNR and CDR2 FQNEAQ (reference sequence). The CDR3 is CASSLRGAKLFF. CDR3 sequence (DNA): TGTGCCAGCAGCTTACGGGGCGCAAAACTGTTTTTT. Full variable domain (rest looked up from reference TRBV7-9 and TRBJ1-4): DTGVSQNPRHKITKRGQNVTFRCDPISEHNRLYWYRQTLGQGPEFLTYFQNEAQLEKSRLLSDRFSAERPKGSFSTLEIQRTEQGDSAMYLCASSLRGAKLFFGSGTQLSVL.

This clonotype occurred many times. The chain uses TRBV6-4 and TRBJ2-1, with D perhaps assigned TRBD1 or TRBD2 (5 bases each). This CDR3 has 15 residues. Germline V CDR1 and CDR2: MRHNA, SNTAGT. Trimming shortened V by 2 bases and J by 6 bases, and 14 bases separated the two germline ends. CDR3 amino acids: CASSDDPGTVNEQFF. The CDR3 DNA reads TGTGCCAGCAGTGACGACCCAGGGACGGTCAATGAGCAGTTCTTC.

This sequence joins TRBV4-1 and TRBJ2-7, with TRBD2 identical over 9 bases. The CDR3 extends over 16 amino acids. V shed 0 bases and J 4 bases; nucleotides not matched to a gene: 7. CDR1 and CDR2 (germline): MGHRA, YSYEKL. CDR3 protein: CASSQDWKTSGYEQYF. CDR3 nucleotides: TGCGCCAGCAGCCAAGATTGGAAGACTAGCGGTTACGAGCAGTACTTC.

The V call is TRBV9, the J call TRBJ2-3; D is uncertain. Germline-derived CDR1 and CDR2 are SGDLS and YYNGEE. Trimming pared 0 bases from V and 1 base from J, leaving 9 bases between. The CDR3 spans 15 residues. The CDR3 DNA follows: TGTGCCAGCAGCGTAGCTCTCACAGGCACAGATACGCAGTATTTT. Its protein product is CASSVALTGTDTQYF.

This clonotype was detected many times. The chain employs TRBV15 and TRBJ2-5; D is ambiguous. Germline-derived CDR1 and CDR2 are LNHNV and YYDKDF (reference sequence). V gave up 3 bases and J gave up 3 bases, with 11 bases separating them. The length of the CDR3 is 14 residues. The CDR3 DNA is TGTGCCACCAGCAGTGGACGTAACAAAGAGACCCAGTACTTC. It is translated as CATSSGRNKETQYF.

This clonotype showed up many times. V usage is TRBV6-2 or TRBV6-3 and J usage is TRBJ2-5; 10 positions match TRBD2. The germline CDR1 and CDR2 sequences are MNHEY and SVGEGT. After removal of 3 bases from V and 4 bases from J, the junction contained 8 bases not matched to a gene. The CDR3 covers 16 residues. The CDR3 coding sequence is TGTGCCAGCAGTTATTCCGGGACTAGCGCCACAGAGACCCAGTACTTC. This codes for CASSYSGTSATETQYF.

The chain combines TRBV4-3 with TRBJ2-2; D gene uncertain. V shed 0 bases and J shed 1 base, with 6 bases lying between them. CDR3 length equals 15 residues. The germline gives CDR1 LGHNA, CDR2 YSLEER. As DNA, the CDR3 is TGCGCCAGCAGCCAAGATGCGAAGAACACCGGGGAGCTGTTTTTT. Its translation is CASSQDAKNTGELFF.

This clonotype was detected only a few times. The chain carries TRBV7-6 and TRBJ1-1; unclear D gene. CDR1 and CDR2 (germline): SGHVS, FNYEAQ. Trimming stripped 3 bases from V and 8 bases from J, with 13 bases between. The CDR3 has 13 residues. DNA of the CDR3: TGTGCCAGCAGCTTGGGTCCGGGCCTGGAAGCTTTCTTT. Translated: CASSLGPGLEAFF.

Only a few counts were recorded for this clonotype. The chain combines TRBV5-1 with TRBJ2-3, with 8 bases aligning to TRBD1. The V gene end was trimmed by 4 bases and the J gene end by 2 bases; junction bases not matched to a gene: 3. Germline assignment: CDR1 SGHRS and CDR2 YFSETQ. This CDR3 has 14 amino acids. This CDR3 is CASSLDRVTDTQYF. DNA of the CDR3: TGCGCCAGCAGCCTGGACAGGGTCACAGATACGCAGTATTTT.